Presented here are 29 T cell receptor beta chains from one specimen sequenced in a study of cytomegalovirus exposure and HLA in healthy donors. The PCR was carried out with 60 Vbeta primers and 13 Jbeta primers. The table came from immunoSEQ multiplex PCR; TCRdb's copy has only in-frame clones and leaves some out. This sample has 120,000 to 150,000 clones, with around 65% found just once. Sequencing was performed on PBMCs. The receptors were gathered from a woman aged 25 to 39 in good health and CMV-seropositive.

In this sample, this clone turned up a few times. The chain employs TRBV5-1 and TRBJ2-3; D not certain. This CDR3 has 12 residues. The germline V gene encodes CDR1 SGHRS and CDR2 YFSETQ. Trimming took 4 bases from V and 4 from J, leaving 7 bases between them. CDR3 DNA sequence: TGCGCCAGCAGCACGGGTTCAGATACGCAGTATTTT. Its protein is CASSTGSDTQYF.

The V and J genes are TRBV30 and TRBJ2-7, with D maybe TRBD2 (5 bases). CDR1 is GTSNPN and CDR2 is SVGIG in the germline V gene (reference sequence). This CDR3 comprises 13 residues. V lost 4 bases to trimming and J lost 5 bases, with 15 bases between them. This CDR3 is CAWNPSGSHEQYF. CDR3 nucleotides: TGTGCCTGGAACCCCTCGGGGTCCCACGAGCAGTACTTC.

J is TRBJ2-7 and V is TRBV2; 10 bases fit TRBD1. CDR1 is SNHLY and CDR2 is FYNNEI in the germline V gene. CDR3 length: 14 amino acids. V shed 10 bases, J shed 5 bases, and the junction held 11 bases outside the gene matches. The CDR3 spells CATTPGQGHDEQYF. The DNA for the CDR3 is TGTGCCACCACCCCGGGACAGGGGCATGACGAGCAGTACTTC.

This chain joins TRBV19 and TRBJ1-2; D is unresolved. Germline V lookup: CDR1 LNHDA, CDR2 SQIVND (reference sequence). Trimming pared 7 bases from V and 2 bases from J, leaving 20 bases between. The CDR3 runs to 16 residues. The CDR3: CASKSFNSLLNYGYTF. The CDR3 DNA is TGTGCCAGTAAATCGTTCAACAGCCTCCTCAACTATGGCTACACCTTC.

The V call is TRBV7-2, the J call TRBJ1-1, with a weak D call TRBD1 (6 bases). Germline V gives CDR1 SGHTA, CDR2 FQGNSA. V dropped 3 bases and J dropped 7 bases, with 12 bases sitting between them. The CDR3 spans 13 residues. The CDR3 sequence is CASSFSMDSEAFF. CDR3 nucleotides: TGTGCCAGCAGCTTTTCGATGGACAGTGAAGCTTTCTTT.

This CDR3 reads CASSPGGDDSPLHF. In DNA, the CDR3 is TGTGCCAGCTCACCAGGGGGCGATGATTCACCCCTCCACTTT. This chain connects TRBV18 to TRBJ1-6; maybe TRBD1 (6 bases). The CDR3 extends over 14 amino acids. The germline CDR1 and CDR2 sequences are KGHSH and LQKENI. V lost 2 bases and J 8 bases, leaving 10 bases between the germline ends. The full variable domain, in which reference TRBV18 and TRBJ1-6 provide the parts outside the CDR3, is NAGVMQNPRHLVRRRGQEARLRCSPMKGHSHVYWYRQLPEEGLKFMVYLQKENIIDESGMPKERFSAEFPKEGPSILRIQQVVRGDSAAYFCASSPGGDDSPLHFGNGTRLTVT.

In this sample, this clone turned up a few times. This chain links TRBV28 with TRBJ1-1, with D tentatively TRBD1 (5 bases). V was pared by 7 bases and J by 0 bases, with 15 bases between. CDR1 MDHEN and CDR2 SYDVKM come from the germline V gene. This CDR3 contains 15 residues. CDR3: CASTPSWGMNTEAFF. The CDR3 bases are TGTGCCAGCACTCCCTCTTGGGGCATGAACACTGAAGCTTTCTTT.

This clone has more than one count but fewer than ten. The V call is TRBV19, the J call TRBJ1-4; 8 positions match TRBD1. V shed 7 bases and J 8 bases; nucleotides not matched to a gene: 12. This CDR3 comprises 15 residues. Germline V CDR1 and CDR2: LNHDA, SQIVND (reference sequence). The CDR3 here is CASNPEGQAWEKLFF. DNA of the CDR3: TGTGCCAGTAATCCGGAGGGACAGGCGTGGGAAAAACTGTTTTTT.

This clone was detected ten times or more. V is TRBV10-3 and J is TRBJ2-3; 9 bases are a match to TRBD1. CDR3 length equals 14 residues. V trimming: 6 bases; J trimming: 2 bases; junction bases outside the gene matches: 3. Germline CDR1 and CDR2: ENHRY and SYGVKD. The CDR3 nucleotides are TGTGCCATCAGCGGGACAGGGACCACAGATACGCAGTATTTT. Protein sequence: CAISGTGTTDTQYF.

The V call is TRBV29-1, the J call TRBJ2-1; possible D gene TRBD1, 6 bases. Trimming stripped 7 bases from V and 8 bases from J, with 24 bases between. The CDR3 runs 15 residues. Germline lookup yields CDR1 SQVTM and CDR2 ANQGSEA. CDR3 in amino acids: CSADRNLRMGYEQFF. The CDR3 DNA reads as TGCAGCGCTGACAGGAATCTTCGAATGGGCTATGAGCAGTTCTTC.

The chain carries TRBV5-4 and TRBJ2-2, with D possibly being TRBD2 (6 bases). Trimming cost V 7 bases and J 4 bases, with 20 bases left between them. Germline CDR1 is SGHNT and CDR2 is YYREEE (reference sequence). CDR3 length equals 16 residues. The CDR3 protein is CASQSGPGVGTGELFF. CDR3 bases: TGTGCCAGCCAATCTGGGCCGGGGGTGGGCACCGGGGAGCTGTTTTTT. Combining the CDR3 with reference TRBV5-4 and TRBJ2-2 gives the whole variable domain ETGVTQSPTHLIKTRGQQVTLRCSSQSGHNTVSWYQQALGQGPQFIFQYYREEENGRGNFPPRFSGLQFPNYSSELNVNALELDDSALYLCASQSGPGVGTGELFFGEGSRLTVL.

The chain has TRBV7-9 and TRBJ1-3; no clear D gene. This CDR3 is 18 amino acids long. CDR1 and CDR2 from the germline V gene are SEHNR and FQNEAQ (reference sequence). Between the trimmed V and J ends, which lost 1 base and 3 bases, there was a span of 19 bases. CDR3 in DNA: TGTGCCAGCAGCTTAGACCCCCGAAGCACTCGGGGTGGAAACACCATATATTTT. It translates to CASSLDPRSTRGGNTIYF.

The chain recombines TRBV10-2 with TRBJ1-2, with 9 bases that match TRBD1. This CDR3 has 18 residues. V trimming: 7 bases; J trimming: 8 bases; junction bases outside the gene matches: 23. CDR1 and CDR2 from the germline V gene are WSHSY and SAAADI. The CDR3 DNA is TGCGCCAGCACGAACGGGTGGGGGACAGGGCGTTCGAGCGAAGGCTACACCTTC. Residues: CASTNGWGTGRSSEGYTF.

This clone occurred once. The chain recombines TRBV15 with TRBJ1-2; TRBD1 aligns across 7 bases. Germline V lookup: CDR1 LNHNV, CDR2 YYDKDF (reference sequence). There are 15 residues in the CDR3. V lost 4 bases, J lost 5 bases, and 10 bases stayed unmatched. For the CDR3, the DNA is TGTGCCACCAGCAAGGGACAGTCCCAGGCTTATGGCTACACCTTC. This translates into CATSKGQSQAYGYTF.

The chain combines TRBV6-5 with TRBJ2-7; weak D call: TRBD1 (8 bases). Trimming stripped 0 bases from V and 4 bases from J, with 16 bases between. There are 16 residues in the CDR3. Per germline, CDR1 MNHEY and CDR2 SVGAGI. The CDR3 is CASSYSQAGQDYEQYF. The CDR3 DNA follows: TGTGCCAGCAGTTACTCGCAAGCGGGACAGGATTACGAGCAGTACTTC.

This clone was found a few times. This chain joins TRBV5-1 and TRBJ2-1; 10 bases line up with TRBD2. This CDR3 contains 17 residues. J lost 5 bases, V lost 3 bases, and 11 bases had no gene match. Germline-derived CDR1 and CDR2 are SGHRS and YFSETQ. DNA of the CDR3: TGCGCCAGCAGCTATACCGGGACTAGCGCACCAAACAATGAGCAGTTCTTC. Its translation is CASSYTGTSAPNNEQFF.

The CDR3, as DNA: TGTGCCAGCGGACCATACAGGGGCTATCAGCCCCAGCATTTT. Translating it yields CASGPYRGYQPQHF. The chain is built from TRBV9 and TRBJ1-5, with TRBD1 matching 7 bases. V was clipped by 7 bases and J by 5 bases; unmatched bases: 9. The CDR3 covers 14 residues. CDR1 and CDR2 (germline): SGDLS, YYNGEE.

This clone was seen many times. The rearrangement links TRBV27 to TRBJ1-3; D call uncertain. CDR3 length equals 17 residues. The V and J ends lost 0 bases and 0 bases respectively, with 12 bases between them. The V gene's germline CDR1 is MNHEY and CDR2 SMNVEV (reference sequence). Written as DNA, the CDR3 is TGTGCCAGCAGTTTATCTTCGGGTCCAAGCTCTGGAAACACCATATATTTT. This sequence encodes CASSLSSGPSSGNTIYF.

This clone has a handful of counts. This chain joins TRBV30 and TRBJ2-1; D is perhaps TRBD1 (6 bases). The germline CDR1 and CDR2 sequences are GTSNPN and SVGIG (reference sequence). This CDR3 is built from 15 residues. The V end lost 0 bases, the J end lost 0 bases, and 9 bases lay between the germline ends. CDR3 bases: TGTGCCTGGAGTGTGCACAGGGCCTCCTACAATGAGCAGTTCTTC. Translated: CAWSVHRASYNEQFF.

Comment on this clone: Other nucleotide sequences from this sample produce the same CDR3. This chain links TRBV5-6 with TRBJ1-5, with 8 bases identical to TRBD1. The CDR3 length is 14 residues. Germline V CDR1 and CDR2: SGHDT, YYEEEE. V was pared by 2 bases and J by 6 bases, with 4 bases of the junction left unmatched. The CDR3 sequence: CASSLGQGSQPQHF. The CDR3 DNA reads TGTGCCAGCAGCTTAGGACAGGGAAGTCAGCCCCAGCATTTT.

This clone appeared once. CDR3 amino acids: CASRRTETGEKLFF. DNA of the CDR3: TGTGCCAGCAGGCGGACAGAGACCGGTGAAAAACTGTTTTTT. The chain is built from TRBV2 and TRBJ1-4; a weak D match, TRBD1 (6 bases). Trimming left V 6 bases short and J 7 bases short, with 15 bases between. Germline CDR1 reads SNHLY; CDR2 reads FYNNEI. The CDR3 extends over 14 amino acids.

This clone was seen just once. The chain links TRBV29-1 to TRBJ2-1, with TRBD1 matching over 7 bases. The CDR3 sequence is 14 residues long. The V gene end was trimmed by 6 bases and the J gene end by 4 bases; junction bases not matched to a gene: 9. CDR1 is SQVTM and CDR2 is ANQGSEA in the germline V gene. The CDR3 DNA follows: TGCAGCGTACCCTCCGGGACAGCATACAATGAGCAGTTCTTC. This gives the protein CSVPSGTAYNEQFF.

The rearrangement joins TRBV5-1 to TRBJ2-1; D is perhaps TRBD2 (6 bases). CDR3 length equals 16 residues. V was pared by 2 bases and J by 6 bases, with 18 bases between. Germline CDR1 reads SGHRS; CDR2 reads YFSETQ. The DNA for the CDR3 is TGCGCCAGCAGCTTCCGGCCCCTAACGGGGGTCAATGAGCAGTTCTTC. Protein: CASSFRPLTGVNEQFF. Full variable domain (missing parts from reference TRBV5-1 and TRBJ2-1): KAGVTQTPRYLIKTRGQQVTLSCSPISGHRSVSWYQQTPGQGLQFLFEYFSETQRNKGNFPGRFSGRQFSNSRSEMNVSTLELGDSALYLCASSFRPLTGVNEQFFGPGTRLTVL.

Only one count was recorded for this clone. The chain has TRBV11-3 and TRBJ2-2; 9 nucleotides line up with TRBD1. The CDR3 length is 15 residues. The V segment lost 3 bases and the J segment 3 bases; nucleotides outside the gene matches: 2. Germline assignment: CDR1 SGHNT and CDR2 YENEEA. The CDR3 sequence is CASSLGQGYTGELFF. CDR3 DNA sequence: TGTGCCAGCAGCTTGGGACAGGGCTACACCGGGGAGCTGTTTTTT.

The chain joins TRBV14 to TRBJ2-5, with D tentatively TRBD1 (5 bases). The CDR3 covers 13 residues. V dropped 4 bases and J dropped 3 bases, with 9 bases sitting between them. The germline V gene has CDR1 SGHDN and CDR2 FVKESK. CDR3 bases: TGTGCCAGCAGCCTAATAGGGGAAGAGACCCAGTACTTC. Translated, it gives CASSLIGEETQYF.

Only a few counts were recorded for this clone. The chain combines TRBV7-9 with TRBJ1-2, with D maybe TRBD1 (6 bases). The CDR3 spans 14 residues. The V gene lost 4 bases and the J gene lost 6 bases, with 15 bases spanning the gap. Germline V gives CDR1 SEHNR, CDR2 FQNEAQ (reference sequence). The CDR3 region is CASSSSGGLHGYTF. The CDR3 DNA reads TGTGCCAGCAGCTCCTCGGGGGGCCTACATGGCTACACCTTC.

This chain uses TRBV10-3 with TRBJ2-2; tentatively, D is TRBD1 (6 bases). The germline gives CDR1 ENHRY, CDR2 SYGVKD. The CDR3 has 14 residues. Trimming removed 8 bases from V and 7 bases from J, with 17 bases in between. DNA for the CDR3: TGTGCCATCCCATGGGGGCTAGGACTCGGGGAGCTGTTTTTT. Its protein product is CAIPWGLGLGELFF.

The chain combines TRBV27 with TRBJ1-6; D call uncertain. The germline gives CDR1 MNHEY, CDR2 SMNVEV (reference sequence). The CDR3 loop spans 13 amino acids. Between the trimmed V and J ends, which lost 5 bases and 9 bases, there was a span of 11 bases. CDR3 sequence: CASSPALFSPLHF. In nucleotides, the CDR3 is TGTGCCAGCAGTCCTGCGTTATTTTCACCCCTCCACTTT.

This rearrangement joins TRBV6-5 to TRBJ2-7, with D maybe TRBD2 (6 bases). This CDR3 has 14 amino acids. The V and J ends lost 6 bases and 0 bases respectively, with 12 bases between them. Germline V lookup: CDR1 MNHEY, CDR2 SVGAGI. CDR3 residues: CASSRSGPSYEQYF. The CDR3 DNA reads TGTGCCAGCAGCCGTAGCGGACCCTCCTACGAGCAGTACTTC.